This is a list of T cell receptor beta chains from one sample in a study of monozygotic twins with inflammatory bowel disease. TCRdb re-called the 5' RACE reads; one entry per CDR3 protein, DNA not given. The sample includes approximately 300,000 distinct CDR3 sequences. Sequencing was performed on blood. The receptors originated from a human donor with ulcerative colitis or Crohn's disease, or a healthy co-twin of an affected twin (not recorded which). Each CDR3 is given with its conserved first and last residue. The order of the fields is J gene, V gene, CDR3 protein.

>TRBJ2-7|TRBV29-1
CSVGRQGKTYEQYF
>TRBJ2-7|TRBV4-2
CASSQDAPNYEQYF
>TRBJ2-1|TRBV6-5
CASSYWSGSSYNEQFF
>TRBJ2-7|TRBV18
CASSPPSSPEQYF
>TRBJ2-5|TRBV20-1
CSATQGAGETQYF
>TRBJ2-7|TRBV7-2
CASSEVSGYEQYF
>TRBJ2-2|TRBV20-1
CSARVRGENTGELFF
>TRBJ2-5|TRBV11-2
CASRSPGTGVQETQYF
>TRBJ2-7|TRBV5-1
CASSLAGVPGTNF
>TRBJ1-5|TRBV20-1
CSARDFRQPALNQPQHF
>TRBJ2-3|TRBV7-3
CASSPGGSGQDTQYF
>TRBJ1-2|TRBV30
CAWSVGNEAQGAWDYGYTF
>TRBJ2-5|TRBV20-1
CSARNFPGQQQQETQYF
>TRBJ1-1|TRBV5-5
CASSTWGDRSSGAFF
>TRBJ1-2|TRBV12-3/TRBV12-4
CASILLSVRGLAYGYTF
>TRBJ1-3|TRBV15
CATSSGSVGNTIYF
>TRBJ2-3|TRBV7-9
CASSLAGGANTQYF
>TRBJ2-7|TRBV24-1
CATSDGVLQYF
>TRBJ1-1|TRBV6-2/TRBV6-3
CASRYAGTALNTEAFF
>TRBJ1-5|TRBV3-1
CAGSLPGGDQPQHF
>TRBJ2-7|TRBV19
CASSGLSVHEQYF
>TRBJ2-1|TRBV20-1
CSAIAGGLNNEQFF
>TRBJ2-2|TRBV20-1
CSAGPGLENTGELFF
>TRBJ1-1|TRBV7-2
CASSFALAYTEAFF
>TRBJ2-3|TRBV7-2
CASSYPVGATDTQYF
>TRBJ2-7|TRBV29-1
CSVAAFGDSYEQYF
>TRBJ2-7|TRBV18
CASRPGREELYEQYF
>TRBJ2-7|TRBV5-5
CASSLVGQYKQYF
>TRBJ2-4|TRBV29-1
CSGLLDAKNIQYF
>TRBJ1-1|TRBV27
CASSPWRNTEAFF
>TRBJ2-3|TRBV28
CASRGGGTDTQYF
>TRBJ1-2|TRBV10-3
CAISQGTTGYTF
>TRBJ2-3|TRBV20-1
CSAREGSGTPPDTQYF
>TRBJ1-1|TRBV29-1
CSVGAKQGGTEAFF
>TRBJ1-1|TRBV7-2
CASGSTGYEAFF
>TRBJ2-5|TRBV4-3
CASSHTSGDQETQYF
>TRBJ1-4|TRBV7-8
CASSEEDRDPGEKLFF
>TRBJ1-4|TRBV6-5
CASSYGTAEKLFF
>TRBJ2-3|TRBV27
CASSPTSRTSPFGTDTQYF
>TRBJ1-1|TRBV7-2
CASSVQGRIVGEAFF
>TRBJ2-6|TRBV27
CASSLGSLSGANVLTF
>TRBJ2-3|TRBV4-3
CASSQAHTGSTDTQYF
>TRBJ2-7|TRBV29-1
CSVEGQGAAEQYF
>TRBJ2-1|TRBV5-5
CASSAGQGLNEQFF
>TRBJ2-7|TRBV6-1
CASSEAVDRFYEQYF
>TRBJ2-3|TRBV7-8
CASSLTGTAPFPSTQYF
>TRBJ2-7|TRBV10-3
CAISESTGTYEQYF
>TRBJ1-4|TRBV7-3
CASSSSWDSEGEKLFF
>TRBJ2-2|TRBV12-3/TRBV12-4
CASSLTGSNTGELFF
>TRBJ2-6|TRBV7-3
CASSLLGGPGANVLTF
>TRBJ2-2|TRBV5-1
CASSLERRNTGELFF
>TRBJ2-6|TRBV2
CASSEGWFSGANVLTF
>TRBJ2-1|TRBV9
CASSITPGSNEQFF
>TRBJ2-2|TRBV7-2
CASSPTGGSTGELFF
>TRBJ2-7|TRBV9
CASSPQAEGASYEQYF